This T cell receptor beta chain derives from a study of OX40 agonist ivuxolimab in advanced cancers. Study-level background: Patients were treated with ivuxolimab, an agonistic anti-OX40 (CD134) antibody.

The data were produced by immunoSEQ multiplex PCR, yet TCRdb's version contains in-frame clones alone and is incomplete. The repertoire includes tens of thousands of clones, about 85% of them detected once, and approximately 5.1% sits in the top ten. The study's findings and limits: Antigens targeted by the expanded peripheral T cells were not determined.

Note on this clone: Its specificity is unknown.

Trimming at V came to 1 base and at J to 9 bases, leaving 7 bases not matched to a gene. The CDR3 contains 15 residues. The germline gives CDR1 SGHNT, CDR2 YENEEA. This TCR was sampled from an adult with an advanced solid tumor such as melanoma, head and neck, liver or kidney cancer. The chain is built from TRBV11-3 and TRBJ2-1, with 9 bases fitting TRBD2. The source material was CD4+ or CD8+ T cells sorted from blood, sampled in a trial of the OX40 agonist ivuxolimab. The CDR3 loop reads CASSLAGLAGSEQFF. The CDR3 DNA reads as TGTGCCAGCAGCTTAGCCGGGCTAGCGGGAAGTGAGCAGTTCTTC.